The rows below give T cell receptor beta chains drawn from one sample of a study of cytomegalovirus exposure and HLA in healthy donors. Produced via immunoSEQ multiplex PCR; TCRdb's table is partial and in-frame only. The repertoire holds about 180,000 clones, with around four fifths as singletons. The material sequenced was PBMCs. Receptors originate from a woman in her 30s in good health and CMV-seronegative. Both conserved end residues are part of each CDR3. The D gene is left open where the match is weak. Size is omitted from some rows. Given values are once, few, many or a class for expanded clones.

-	TRBV5-1	TRBD1	TRBJ2-2	CASTAGTGGDTGELFF	TGCGCCAGCACTGCCGGGACAGGGGGCGACACCGGGGAGCTGTTTTTT
-	TRBV7-3	-	TRBJ2-3	CASSLGLSSTDTQYF	TGTGCCAGCAGCTTAGGACTCTCTAGCACAGATACGCAGTATTTT
-	TRBV29-1	TRBD1	TRBJ1-2	CSVGGTGHNGYTF	TGCAGCGTTGGGGGGACAGGGCATAATGGCTACACCTTC
-	TRBV4-3	TRBD2	TRBJ2-2	CASSQERLAGGLWELFF	TGCGCCAGCAGCCAAGAACGACTAGCGGGGGGGTTATGGGAGCTGTTTTTT
-	TRBV5-4	TRBD2	TRBJ2-3	CASSLLAGEPTDTQYF	TGTGCCAGCAGCTTACTAGCGGGGGAACCCACAGATACGCAGTATTTT
few	TRBV4-3	TRBD1	TRBJ1-2	CASSQGTQGYGYTF	TGCGCCAGCAGCCAAGGAACACAGGGGTATGGCTACACCTTC
-	TRBV6-6	-	TRBJ2-7	CASSYVGSTVAYEQYF	TGTGCCAGCAGTTATGTCGGTTCGACAGTAGCCTACGAGCAGTACTTC
-	TRBV29-1	TRBD2	TRBJ2-7	CSVGGGGLEQYF	TGCAGCGTTGGGGGCGGGGGGCTCGAGCAGTACTTC
-	TRBV30	-	TRBJ1-5	CAWKFSSSSNQPQHF	TGTGCCTGGAAATTTAGTTCCTCTAGCAATCAGCCCCAGCATTTT
few	TRBV9	-	TRBJ1-3	CASSPGQAGSGNTIYF	TGTGCCAGCAGCCCCGGGCAAGCGGGGTCTGGAAACACCATATATTTT
few	TRBV5-8	TRBD1	TRBJ1-1	CASSLSDRAGAAFF	TGTGCCAGCAGCTTGAGCGACAGGGCAGGTGCGGCTTTCTTT
-	TRBV7-6	TRBD1	TRBJ2-3	CASSLNTGTGIPDTQYF	TGTGCCAGCAGCTTAAACACCGGGACAGGGATCCCAGATACGCAGTATTTT
-	TRBV30	-	TRBJ1-5	CAWSATGVNQPQHF	TGTGCCTGGAGTGCGACAGGAGTTAATCAGCCCCAGCATTTT
-	TRBV25-1	-	TRBJ1-2	CASSDRSGAYGYTF	TGTGCCAGCAGTGACAGGAGTGGGGCCTATGGCTACACCTTC
once	TRBV18	-	TRBJ2-1	CASSPEREQFF	TGTGCCAGCTCACCAGAACGGGAGCAGTTCTTC
-	TRBV7-9	-	TRBJ1-5	CASSLGVAGNNQPQHF	TGTGCCAGCAGCTTAGGGGTGGCGGGGAACAATCAGCCCCAGCATTTT
-	TRBV10-1	TRBD2	TRBJ2-1	CASGGGALSNSYNEQFF	TGCGCCAGCGGCGGGGGGGCTCTGTCGAACTCCTACAATGAGCAGTTCTTC
-	TRBV9	TRBD2	TRBJ2-5	CASSVALAGAYQETQYF	TGTGCCAGCAGCGTAGCGCTAGCGGGGGCATACCAAGAGACCCAGTACTTC
-	TRBV7-9	-	TRBJ2-1	CASIGGFYNEQFF	TGTGCCAGTATCGGGGGTTTCTACAATGAGCAGTTCTTC
-	TRBV6-1	-	TRBJ2-3	CASSQPLEADTQYF	TGTGCCAGCAGTCAACCCCTAGAGGCAGATACGCAGTATTTT
-	TRBV5-1	-	TRBJ1-6	CASSLDSRGSPLHF	TGCGCCAGCAGCTTGGACAGTAGGGGCTCACCCCTCCACTTT
-	TRBV19	-	TRBJ1-4	CASTKTGTNEKLFF	TGTGCCAGTACCAAAACAGGCACCAATGAAAAACTGTTTTTT
once	TRBV29-1	TRBD2	TRBJ2-1	CSVEGSSGGNYNEQFF	TGCAGCGTTGAAGGCTCTAGCGGGGGCAACTACAATGAGCAGTTCTTC
-	TRBV5-1	TRBD1	TRBJ2-5	CASSLTGGQETQYF	TGCGCCAGCAGCTTGACAGGGGGCCAAGAGACCCAGTACTTC
-	TRBV5-6	-	TRBJ2-3	CASSLYGIGTDTQYF	TGTGCCAGCAGCTTGTACGGGATAGGTACAGATACGCAGTATTTT
-	TRBV13	-	TRBJ1-2	CASSSQTPGAFVGGYTF	TGTGCCAGCAGCTCCCAAACCCCGGGAGCCTTTGTAGGGGGCTACACCTTC
-	TRBV4-1	TRBD2	TRBJ2-1	CASSIRGGAYNEQFF	TGCGCCAGCAGCATTCGCGGGGGGGCTTACAATGAGCAGTTCTTC
-	TRBV19	TRBD1	TRBJ2-5	CASSMGLDRGRETQYF	TGTGCCAGTAGTATGGGCTTGGACAGGGGGCGGGAGACCCAGTACTTC
once	TRBV5-1	TRBD1	TRBJ1-2	CASSLGGQGSFGYTF	TGCGCCAGCAGCTTGGGGGGACAGGGCTCCTTCGGCTACACCTTC
-	TRBV5-4	TRBD2	TRBJ2-7	CASSPGGGRLSYEQYF	TGTGCCAGCAGCCCCGGGGGAGGGCGCCTCTCCTACGAGCAGTACTTC
once	TRBV29-1	-	TRBJ1-1	CSVHVGANTEAFF	TGCAGCGTTCACGTTGGGGCGAACACTGAAGCTTTCTTT
-	TRBV6-1	TRBD1	TRBJ1-6	CASSEWGQATSYNSPLHF	TGTGCCAGCAGTGAGTGGGGACAGGCGACCTCCTATAATTCACCCCTCCACTTT
-	TRBV6-1	-	TRBJ1-5	CASSGSRGGPNQPQHF	TGTGCCAGCAGTGGAAGCAGAGGAGGACCCAATCAGCCCCAGCATTTT